This T cell receptor beta chain was retrieved from a study of early T cells in non-severe SARS-CoV-2 infection. Study context: Sequencing of bulk RNA from unsorted whole blood was done, without chain pairing.

This clonotype appeared a few times. Its specificity is not known. General observations from the study: The study's VDJdb matching favored anti-spike CD8 responses and missed private and CD4 specificities.

cDNA molecules, individually, were tagged with unique molecular identifiers. TCRdb redid the calling of the 5' RACE reads with MiXCR, one entry per CDR3 protein. The profile covers over 95,000 distinct CDR3 sequences, with about 15% appearing a single time and over 0.95% taken by the ten largest. Germline CDR1 is KGHSH and CDR2 is LQKENI. V shed 6 bases and J shed 0 bases, with 15 bases lying between them. The CDR3 has 15 residues. The sequence derives from an adult who was a healthcare worker with PCR-confirmed SARS-CoV-2 infection or an uninfected control (not recorded which). This rearrangement joins TRBV18 to TRBJ2-7; D not resolved. Sequenced material: whole blood. DNA of the CDR3: TGTGCCAGCTCGCACGGGCCCCCACGCTCCTACGAGCAGTACTTC. It specifies CASSHGPPRSYEQYF.